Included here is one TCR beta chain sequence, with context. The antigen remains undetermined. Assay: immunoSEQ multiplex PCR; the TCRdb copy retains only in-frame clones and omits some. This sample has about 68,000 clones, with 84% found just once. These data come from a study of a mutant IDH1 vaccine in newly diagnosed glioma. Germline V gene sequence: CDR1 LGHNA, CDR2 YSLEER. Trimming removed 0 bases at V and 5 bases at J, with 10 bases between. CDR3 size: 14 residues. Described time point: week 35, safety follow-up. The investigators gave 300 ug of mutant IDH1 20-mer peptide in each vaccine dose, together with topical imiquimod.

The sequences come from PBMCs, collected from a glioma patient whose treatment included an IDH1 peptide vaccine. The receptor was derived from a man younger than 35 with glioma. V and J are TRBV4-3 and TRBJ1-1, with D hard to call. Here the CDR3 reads CASSQDLLRTEAFF. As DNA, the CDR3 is TGCGCCAGCAGCCAAGACCTTTTACGGACTGAAGCTTTCTTT.